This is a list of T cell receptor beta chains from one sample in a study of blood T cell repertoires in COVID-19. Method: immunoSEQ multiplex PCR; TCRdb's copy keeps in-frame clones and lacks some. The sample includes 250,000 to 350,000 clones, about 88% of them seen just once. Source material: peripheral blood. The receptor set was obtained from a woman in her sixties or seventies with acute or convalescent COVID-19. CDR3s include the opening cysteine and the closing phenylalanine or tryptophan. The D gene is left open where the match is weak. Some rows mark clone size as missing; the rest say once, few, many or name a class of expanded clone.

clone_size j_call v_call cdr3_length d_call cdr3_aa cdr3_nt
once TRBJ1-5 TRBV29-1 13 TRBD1 CSVEEGGQQPQHF TGCAGCGTTGAAGAAGGGGGCCAGCAGCCCCAGCATTTT
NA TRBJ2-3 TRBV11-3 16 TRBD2 CASSLVTGGVTDTQYF TGTGCCAGCAGCTTAGTAACGGGAGGAGTTACAGATACGCAGTATTTT
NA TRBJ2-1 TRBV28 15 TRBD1 CASSSGTGGWGEQFF TGTGCCAGCAGTTCCGGGACAGGGGGCTGGGGTGAGCAGTTCTTC
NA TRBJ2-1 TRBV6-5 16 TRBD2 CASSYWGSGGYNEQFF TGTGCCAGCAGTTACTGGGGTAGCGGGGGTTACAATGAGCAGTTCTTC
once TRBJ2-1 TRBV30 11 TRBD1 CAGTGRNEQFF TGTGCCGGGACAGGGCGGAATGAGCAGTTCTTC
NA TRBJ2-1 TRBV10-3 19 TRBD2 CAITMTGLAGGPLYNEQFF TGTGCCATCACCATGACGGGACTAGCGGGAGGGCCTCTCTACAATGAGCAGTTCTTC
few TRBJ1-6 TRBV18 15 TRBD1 CASSPGTGGNSPLHF TGTGCCAGCTCACCCGGGACAGGGGGTAATTCACCCCTCCACTTT
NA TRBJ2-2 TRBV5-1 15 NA CASSFGQTNTGELFF TGCGCCAGCAGCTTCGGACAGACTAACACCGGGGAGCTGTTTTTT
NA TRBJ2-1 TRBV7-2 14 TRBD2 CASSYGLAGVEQFF TGTGCCAGCAGCTACGGACTAGCGGGAGTTGAGCAGTTCTTC
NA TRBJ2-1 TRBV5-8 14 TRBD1 CASSLGQGYNEQFF TGTGCCAGCAGCTTAGGACAGGGCTACAATGAGCAGTTCTTC
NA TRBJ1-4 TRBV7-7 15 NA CASSPERGIGEKLFF TGTGCCAGCAGCCCGGAAAGGGGGATAGGGGAAAAACTGTTTTTT
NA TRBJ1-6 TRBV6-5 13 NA CATAGDNNSPLHF TGTGCCACCGCAGGGGACAACAATTCACCCCTCCACTTT
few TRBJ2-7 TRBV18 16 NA CASSPGRGRGAYEQYF TGTGCCAGCTCACCAGGCCGCGGGCGGGGTGCCTACGAGCAGTACTTC
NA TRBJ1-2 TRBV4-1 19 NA CASSQDPRAGSPRNYGYTF TGCGCCAGCAGCCAAGATCCCCGGGCAGGGTCACCACGTAACTATGGCTACACCTTC
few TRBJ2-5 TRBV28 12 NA CATGGTRETQYF TGTGCCACAGGAGGGACTCGGGAGACCCAGTACTTC
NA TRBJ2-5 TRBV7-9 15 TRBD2 CAVDTGGPLQETQYF TGTGCCGTAGATACGGGGGGTCCCCTCCAAGAGACCCAGTACTTC
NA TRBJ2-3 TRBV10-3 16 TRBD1 CAISDLGGTGTDTQYF TGTGCCATCAGTGATTTGGGGGGGACAGGGACTGATACGCAGTATTTT
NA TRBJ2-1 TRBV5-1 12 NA CASSLAAGEQFF TGCGCCAGCAGCCTCGCCGCGGGTGAGCAGTTCTTC
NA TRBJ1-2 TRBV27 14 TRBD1 CASSLNRGGYGYTF TGTGCCAGCAGTCTGAACAGGGGCGGCTATGGCTACACCTTC
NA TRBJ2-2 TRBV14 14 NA CASSQGGNTGELFF TGTGCCAGCAGCCAGGGGGGTAACACCGGGGAGCTGTTTTTT
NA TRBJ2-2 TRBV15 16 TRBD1 CATSRWDRANTGELFF TGTGCCACCAGCAGATGGGACAGGGCGAACACCGGGGAGCTGTTTTTT
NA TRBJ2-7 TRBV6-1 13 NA CASSEGQYYEQYF TGTGCCAGCAGTGAAGGACAGTACTACGAGCAGTACTTC
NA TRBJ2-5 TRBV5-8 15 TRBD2 CASSLEASGLETQYF TGTGCCAGCAGCTTGGAGGCTAGCGGCCTAGAGACCCAGTACTTC
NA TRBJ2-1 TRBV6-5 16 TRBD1 CASSYLWTGANNEQFF TGTGCCAGCAGTTACTTATGGACAGGGGCAAACAATGAGCAGTTCTTC
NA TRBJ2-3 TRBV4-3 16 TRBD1 CASSQDERGGSDTQYF TGCGCCAGCAGCCAAGATGAGAGAGGGGGCAGCGATACGCAGTATTTT
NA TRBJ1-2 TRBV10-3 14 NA CAISDALLTDGYTF TGTGCCATCAGTGACGCACTTCTAACGGATGGCTACACCTTC
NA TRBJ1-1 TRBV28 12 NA CASSHMNTEAFF TGTGCCAGCAGCCACATGAACACTGAAGCTTTCTTT
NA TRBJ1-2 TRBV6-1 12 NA CASSEDGYGYTF TGTGCCAGCAGTGAAGACGGCTATGGCTACACCTTC
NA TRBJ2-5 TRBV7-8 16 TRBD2 CASSAVGSGVQETQYF TGTGCCAGCAGCGCCGTTGGTAGCGGGGTCCAAGAGACCCAGTACTTC
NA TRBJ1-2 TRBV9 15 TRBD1 CASSVGDRGNYGYTF TGTGCCAGCAGCGTAGGCGACAGGGGAAACTATGGCTACACCTTC
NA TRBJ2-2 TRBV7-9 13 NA CASSAQGTGELFF TGTGCCAGCAGCGCGCAGGGGACCGGGGAGCTGTTTTTT
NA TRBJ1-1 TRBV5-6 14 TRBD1 CASSWGQGGTEAFF TGTGCCAGCAGCTGGGGACAGGGTGGGACTGAAGCTTTCTTT
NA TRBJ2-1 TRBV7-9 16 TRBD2 CASSLWSSGPYNEQFF TGTGCCAGCAGCTTATGGTCTAGCGGGCCTTACAATGAGCAGTTCTTC
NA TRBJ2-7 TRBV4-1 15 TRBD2 CASSQVTSGTYEQYF TGCGCCAGCAGCCAAGTTACTAGCGGCACTTACGAGCAGTACTTC
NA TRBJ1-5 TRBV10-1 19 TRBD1 CAHHSVGTGLMTGNQPQHF TGCGCCCACCACTCAGTGGGGACAGGGTTAATGACGGGGAATCAGCCCCAGCATTTT
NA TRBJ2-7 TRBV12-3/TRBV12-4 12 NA CASSLANGEQYF TGTGCCAGCAGTTTAGCGAACGGGGAGCAGTACTTC
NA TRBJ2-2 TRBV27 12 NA CASSFLTGELFF TGTGCCAGCAGTTTCCTCACCGGGGAGCTGTTTTTT
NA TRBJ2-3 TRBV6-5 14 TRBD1 CASSYSGQVGTQYF TGTGCCAGCAGTTACTCGGGACAGGTGGGAACGCAGTATTTT
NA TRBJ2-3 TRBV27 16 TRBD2 CASSLASGSYTDTQYF TGTGCCAGCAGTTTAGCTAGCGGGAGCTACACAGATACGCAGTATTTT
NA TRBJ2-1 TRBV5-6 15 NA CASSLYLRQYNEQFF TGTGCCAGCAGCTTGTACCTGCGACAGTACAATGAGCAGTTCTTC
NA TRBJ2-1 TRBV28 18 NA CASSNRIRTADSYNEQFF TGTGCCAGCAGTAATAGAATAAGGACAGCAGACTCCTACAATGAGCAGTTCTTC
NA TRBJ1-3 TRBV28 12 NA CASRASGNTIYF TGTGCCAGCAGAGCCTCTGGAAACACCATATATTTT
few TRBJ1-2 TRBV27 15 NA CASSFRGLSDYGYTF TGTGCCAGCAGTTTCCGGGGGTTGAGTGACTATGGCTACACCTTC
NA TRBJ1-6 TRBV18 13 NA CASSPGGNSPLHF TGTGCCAGCTCACCCGGGGGAAATTCACCCCTCCACTTT
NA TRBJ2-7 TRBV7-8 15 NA CASSFEIARSLEQYF TGTGCCAGCAGCTTTGAAATAGCGAGGAGCTTAGAGCAGTACTTC
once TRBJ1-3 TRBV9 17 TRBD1 CASSFSTGRSSGNTIYF TGTGCCAGCAGCTTTTCGACAGGGAGAAGCTCTGGAAACACCATATATTTT
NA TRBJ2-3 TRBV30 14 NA CAWSVRGQGDTQYF TGTGCCTGGAGTGTACGCGGGCAAGGAGATACGCAGTATTTT
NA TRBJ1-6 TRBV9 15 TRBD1 CASSVSQGGLSPLHF TGTGCCAGCAGCGTGTCACAGGGGGGACTGTCACCCCTCCACTTT
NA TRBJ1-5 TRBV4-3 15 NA CASSQGGRAVEPQHF TGCGCCAGCAGCCAAGGCGGCAGGGCCGTGGAGCCCCAGCATTTT
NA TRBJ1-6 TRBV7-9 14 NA CASSSSGASSPLHF TGTGCCAGCAGCTCCTCAGGGGCAAGTTCACCCCTCCACTTT
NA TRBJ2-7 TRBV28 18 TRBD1 CASSLNTRGQMVSYEQYF TGTGCCAGCAGTCTCAACACCCGGGGACAGATGGTGTCCTACGAGCAGTACTTC